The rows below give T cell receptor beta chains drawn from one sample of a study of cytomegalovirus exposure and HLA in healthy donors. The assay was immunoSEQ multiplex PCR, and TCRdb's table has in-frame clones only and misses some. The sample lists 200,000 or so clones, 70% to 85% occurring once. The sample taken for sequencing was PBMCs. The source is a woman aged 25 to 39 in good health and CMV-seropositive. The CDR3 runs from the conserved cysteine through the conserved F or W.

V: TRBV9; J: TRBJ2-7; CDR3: CASSERTGLHSYEQYF
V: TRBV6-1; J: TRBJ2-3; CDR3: CASSERREGPDTQYF
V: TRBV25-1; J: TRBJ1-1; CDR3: CASSDGLNTEAFF
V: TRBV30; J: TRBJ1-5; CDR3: CAWGDRGGGQPQHF
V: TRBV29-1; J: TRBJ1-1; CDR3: CSVEGDRNMNTEAFF
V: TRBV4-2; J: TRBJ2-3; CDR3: CASSPIRSGRTDTQYF
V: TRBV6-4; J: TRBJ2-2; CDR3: CASRGLAGTGELFF
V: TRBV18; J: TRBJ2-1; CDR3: CASSSTVNNEQFF
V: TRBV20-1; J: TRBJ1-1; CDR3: CSARSQGFAFF
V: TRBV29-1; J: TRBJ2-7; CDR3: CSVGDRGVNDEQYF
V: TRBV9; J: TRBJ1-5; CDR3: CASSVGTAFEPQHF
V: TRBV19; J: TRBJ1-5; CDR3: CASNRDRGNQPQHF
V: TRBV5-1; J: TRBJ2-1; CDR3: CASSPPGYYNEQFF
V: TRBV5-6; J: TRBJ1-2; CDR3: CASSLTVNTRANTGYTF
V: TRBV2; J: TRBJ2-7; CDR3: CASRTHLNPASSYEQYF
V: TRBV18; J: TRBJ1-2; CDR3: CASSRIRGGTETYGYTF
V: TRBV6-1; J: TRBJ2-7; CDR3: CASSPGLAGVSEQYF
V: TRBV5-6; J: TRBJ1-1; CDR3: CASSPTTPQGSTEAFF
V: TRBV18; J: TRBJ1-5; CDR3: CASSPSQSIPQHF
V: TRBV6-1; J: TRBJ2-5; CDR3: CASSDFSETQYF
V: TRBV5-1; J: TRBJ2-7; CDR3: CASSYASGRSYEQYF
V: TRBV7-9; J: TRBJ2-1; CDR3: CASSLGGGSPWNEQFF
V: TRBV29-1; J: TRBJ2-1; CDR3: CSVPTSSYNEQFF
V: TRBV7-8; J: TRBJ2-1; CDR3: CASSLVRGLRKNEQFF
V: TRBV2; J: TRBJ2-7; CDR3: CASNYATGISYEQYF
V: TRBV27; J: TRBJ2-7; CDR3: CASSSGLEQYF
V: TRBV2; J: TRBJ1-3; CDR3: CASSELEGVNTIYF
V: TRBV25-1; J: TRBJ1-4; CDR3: CASRSSNEKLFF
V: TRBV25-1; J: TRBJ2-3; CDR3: CASSEGRQGPDTQYF
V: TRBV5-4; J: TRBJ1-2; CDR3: CASRAVVQANYGYTF
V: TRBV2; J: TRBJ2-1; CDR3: CASIEYNEQFF
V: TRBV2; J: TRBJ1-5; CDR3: CASRVNSGGTQPQHF
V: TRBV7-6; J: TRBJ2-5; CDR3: CASSLNRGRETQYF
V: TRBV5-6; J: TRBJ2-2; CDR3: CASSLGGFMNTGELFF
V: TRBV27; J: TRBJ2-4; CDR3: CASSTGGSGYIQYF